The next 28 T cell receptor beta chains were all read from a single sample in a study of T cells in Graves' hyperthyroidism and ophthalmopathy. Amplification targeted TCR beta CDR3 regions from RNA transcripts. Carried out on the TCR CDR3, a first-round RT-PCR used the HTBI primer set. TCRdb reprocessed the multiplex PCR reads with MiXCR, giving one entry per CDR3 protein. The top ten hold approximately 10% of the sample, which has about 700,000 distinct CDR3 sequences, 12% to 15% seen once. Material for sequencing was blood. These receptors all come from a woman aged 18-30 years with Graves' hyperthyroidism.

The chain employs TRBV6-4 and TRBJ2-5; D may be TRBD2 (5 bases). Looked up from germline, CDR1 is MRHNA and CDR2 is SNTAGT. V was trimmed by 2 bases and J by 2 bases, leaving 12 bases between them. This CDR3 has 15 residues. The CDR3 spells CASSDPGLWQETQYF. The CDR3 coding sequence is TGTGCCAGCAGTGACCCCGGACTTTGGCAAGAGACCCAGTACTTC.

The chain uses TRBV28 and TRBJ1-5, with D maybe TRBD1 (5 bases). V was pared by 6 bases and J by 7 bases, with 10 bases between. The CDR3 contains 12 residues. From germline, CDR1 is MDHEN and CDR2 SYDVKM. The CDR3 protein is CASRLSGQPQHF. Here the CDR3 DNA reads TGTGCCAGCAGGTTGTCAGGGCAGCCCCAGCATTTT. Full variable domain (missing parts from reference TRBV28 and TRBJ1-5): DVKVTQSSRYLVKRTGEKVFLECVQDMDHENMFWYRQDPGLGLRLIYFSYDVKMKEKGDIPEGYSVSREKKERFSLILESASTNQTSMYLCASRLSGQPQHFGDGTRLSIL.

This clonotype has at least ten counts. V is TRBV11-2 and J is TRBJ2-3; D perhaps matches TRBD1 (5 bases). The CDR3 covers 15 residues. The V end was cut by 2 bases, the J end by 4 bases, with 13 bases between. Germline CDR1 and CDR2: SGHAT and FQNNGV. In DNA form, the CDR3 reads TGTGCCAGCAGCTTACCAGGAGTAGGGGCAGATACGCAGTATTTT. This encodes CASSLPGVGADTQYF.

This clonotype appeared a few times. The CDR3 region is CASSLTEAFF. In DNA, the CDR3 is TGTGCCAGCAGTCTCACTGAAGCTTTCTTT. The chain carries TRBV2 and TRBJ1-1; D is undetermined. Germline CDR1 is SNHLY and CDR2 is FYNNEI. The CDR3 loop spans 10 amino acids. Deletions cut 5 bases from V and 4 bases from J, with 2 bases between.

The rearrangement links TRBV4-1 to TRBJ2-3; unclear D gene. The CDR3 runs to 15 residues. V was trimmed by 1 base and J by 2 bases, leaving 10 bases between them. CDR1 and CDR2 (germline): MGHRA, YSYEKL. The CDR3 loop is CASSQVRALTDTQYF. CDR3 bases: TGCGCCAGCAGCCAAGTAAGGGCCCTCACAGATACGCAGTATTTT.

This clonotype was observed many times. The chain combines TRBV2 with TRBJ1-1, with 9 bases matching TRBD1. Trimming removed 5 bases from V and 3 bases from J; junction bases left unmatched: 7. The CDR3 sequence is 15 residues long. Germline V gene data show CDR1 as SNHLY and CDR2 as FYNNEI. The CDR3 DNA reads as TGTGCCAGCAGTCCGGGACAGGGCTTAGACACTGAAGCTTTCTTT. Translating it yields CASSPGQGLDTEAFF. Filled out from reference TRBV2 and TRBJ1-1, the complete variable domain reads EPEVTQTPSHQVTQMGQEVILRCVPISNHLYFYWYRQILGQKVEFLVSFYNNEISEKSEIFDDQFSVERPDGSNFTLKIRSTKLEDSAMYFCASSPGQGLDTEAFFGQGTRLTVV.

The sample holds a few counts of this clonotype. This sequence joins TRBV20-1 and TRBJ2-1; 10 bases agree with TRBD2. CDR3 length: 14 residues. V dropped 5 bases and J dropped 8; count of bases not matched to a gene: 9. Germline CDR1 DFQATT, CDR2 SNEGSKA (reference sequence). As DNA, the CDR3 is TGCAGTGCTGCGGCTAGCGGGAGCTTTTATGAGCAGTTCTTC. It specifies CSAAASGSFYEQFF.

This clonotype was counted at least ten times. V is TRBV28 and J is TRBJ2-5; possibly TRBD1 or TRBD2 for D (5 bases each). The length of the CDR3 is 14 residues. V was shortened by 7 bases and J by 7 bases, with 19 bases between the two germline ends. Germline V gene sequence: CDR1 MDHEN, CDR2 SYDVKM. The CDR3 is CASTRSAGRGTQYF. The CDR3 DNA follows: TGTGCCAGCACCCGATCGGCAGGGAGAGGGACCCAGTACTTC.

This sequence joins TRBV24-1 and TRBJ2-7; 8 positions match TRBD2. This CDR3 comprises 14 residues. CDR1 is KGHDR and CDR2 is SFDVKD in the germline V gene. V shed 4 bases and J 4 bases; nucleotides not matched to a gene: 5. CDR3 residues: CATSESGRPYEQYF. DNA for the CDR3: TGTGCCACCAGTGAAAGCGGGAGACCTTACGAGCAGTACTTC.

This clonotype came up many times. The chain recombines TRBV13 with TRBJ1-2; TRBD1 aligns across 7 bases. CDR1 PRHDT and CDR2 FYEKMQ come from the germline V gene (reference sequence). The CDR3 is made up of 14 amino acids. V was pared by 5 bases and J by 1 base, with 4 bases of the junction left unmatched. The CDR3 DNA is TGTGCCAGCAGCGCGGGACAGATTAACTATGGCTACACCTTC. The encoded protein is CASSAGQINYGYTF. Combining the CDR3 with reference TRBV13 and TRBJ1-2 gives the whole variable domain AAGVIQSPRHLIKEKRETATLKCYPIPRHDTVYWYQQGPGQDPQFLISFYEKMQSDKGSIPDRFSAQQFSDYHSELNMSSLELGDSALYFCASSAGQINYGYTFGSGTRLTVV.

This clonotype was seen only a few times. The V gene is TRBV7-9, the J gene TRBJ2-6, with D perhaps TRBD1 (6 bases). This CDR3 region has 15 residues. Germline V CDR1 and CDR2: SEHNR, FQNEAQ (reference sequence). Trimming left V 3 bases short and J 2 bases short, with 8 bases between. CDR3 sequence reads: CASSLSGAGANVLTF. The CDR3 nucleotides are TGTGCCAGCAGCTTGTCAGGGGCTGGGGCCAACGTCCTGACTTTC.

This clonotype was seen repeatedly, ten times or more. The chain links TRBV29-1 to TRBJ2-5; the D gene is possibly TRBD1 (6 bases). The CDR3 covers 13 residues. V was shortened by 7 bases and J by 1 base, with 13 bases between the two germline ends. Germline loops: CDR1 SQVTM, CDR2 ANQGSEA. The CDR3 loop reads CSAAGVVQETQYF. The CDR3 coding sequence is TGCAGCGCTGCAGGGGTAGTCCAAGAGACCCAGTACTTC. Complete variable domain (other parts from reference TRBV29-1 and TRBJ2-5): SAVISQKPSRDICQRGTSLTIQCQVDSQVTMMFWYRQQPGQSLTLIATANQGSEATYESGFVIDKFPISRPNLTFSTLTVSNMSPEDSSIYLCSAAGVVQETQYFGPGTRLLVL.

This clonotype came up many times. The V gene is TRBV30, the J gene TRBJ2-4, with D perhaps matching TRBD1 (6 bases). Germline values: CDR1 GTSNPN, CDR2 SVGIG (reference sequence). The germline V and J ends were trimmed by 2 bases and 7 bases, with 24 bases remaining between them. The CDR3 has 17 residues. CDR3 region: CAWSRDGGGPTFNIQYF. CDR3 in DNA: TGTGCCTGGAGTAGGGATGGGGGCGGGCCCACTTTCAACATTCAGTACTTC. The full variable domain, with the rest looked up from reference TRBV30 and TRBJ2-4, is SQTIHQWPATLVQPVGSPLSLECTVEGTSNPNLYWYRQAAGRGLQLLFYSVGIGQISSEVPQNLSASRPQDRQFILSSKKLLLSDSGFYLCAWSRDGGGPTFNIQYFGAGTRLSVL.

This clonotype has ten or more counts. V gene TRBV12-3 or TRBV12-4 combines with J gene TRBJ2-7, with 13 bases aligning to TRBD2. With 5 bases clipped from V and 1 base from J, the junction kept 11 bases outside the gene matches. This CDR3 spans 18 amino acids. Here the CDR3 reads CASSRKGLAGTGSYEQYF. In DNA form, the CDR3 reads TGTGCCAGCAGTCGGAAGGGACTAGCGGGAACCGGGTCCTACGAGCAGTACTTC.

The V call is TRBV6-5, the J call TRBJ1-3; D call uncertain. The CDR3 is 11 amino acids. Deletions cut 4 bases from V and 8 bases from J, with 6 bases between. Germline loops: CDR1 MNHEY, CDR2 SVGAGI. The chain's CDR3 is CASSSLYTIYF. Written as DNA, the CDR3 is TGTGCCAGCAGTTCTCTCTACACCATATATTTT.

The sample holds a few counts of this clonotype. The V gene is TRBV19, the J gene TRBJ2-2, with 12 nucleotides matching TRBD2. The V gene end was trimmed by 6 bases and the J gene end by 7 bases; junction bases not matched to a gene: 12. Germline values: CDR1 LNHDA, CDR2 SQIVND (reference sequence). There are 17 residues in the CDR3. CDR3 nucleotides: TGTGCCAGTAGCCGTATGACTAGCGGGAGAAATGGCGGGGAGCTGTTTTTT. Protein: CASSRMTSGRNGGELFF.

This clonotype was seen ten or more times. The CDR3 here is CASSVRTDEQYF. As DNA, the CDR3 is TGTGCCAGCAGCGTGAGGACGGATGAGCAGTACTTC. V usage is TRBV7-2 and J usage is TRBJ2-7; D unresolved. The CDR3 has 12 residues. V dropped 5 bases and J dropped 7 bases, with 12 bases sitting between them. The germline CDR1 and CDR2 sequences are SGHTA and FQGNSA.

This clonotype was detected many times. CDR3 sequence reads: CASSLPRGDTYEQYF. DNA of the CDR3: TGTGCCAGCAGCTTACCTCGGGGGGATACCTACGAGCAGTACTTC. The chain employs TRBV7-8 and TRBJ2-7; 7 nucleotides agree with TRBD2. V shed 2 bases, J shed 2 bases, and the junction held 6 bases outside the gene matches. The CDR3 has 15 residues. CDR1 SGHVS and CDR2 FQNEAQ come from the germline V gene.

Only a few counts were recorded for this clonotype. The chain employs TRBV20-1 and TRBJ1-5, with D unclear. This CDR3 is built from 15 residues. V shed 1 base and J shed 7 bases, with 17 bases lying between them. Germline V gene sequence: CDR1 DFQATT, CDR2 SNEGSKA (reference sequence). CDR3 sequence: CSARVSWEMSQPQHF. CDR3 bases: TGCAGTGCTAGAGTGTCTTGGGAGATGAGCCAGCCCCAGCATTTT.

The CDR3 protein is CATSDSRGRGFGNQPQHF. CDR3 in DNA: TGTGCCACCAGTGATTCGAGGGGCAGGGGGTTCGGGAATCAGCCCCAGCATTTT. The chain has TRBV24-1 and TRBJ1-5; TRBD1 matches at 7 bases. The CDR3 totals 18 residues. Trimming removed 2 bases from V and 4 bases from J; junction bases left unmatched: 13. CDR1 and CDR2 from the germline V gene are KGHDR and SFDVKD.

The table lists this clonotype with a few counts. The rearrangement links TRBV19 to TRBJ1-6; no definite D call. Trimming removed 4 bases from V and 8 bases from J, with 9 bases in between. Germline V gene data show CDR1 as LNHDA and CDR2 as SQIVND (reference sequence). The CDR3 loop spans 13 amino acids. CDR3 in DNA: TGTGCCAGTAGTAGTCCCTGGGATTCACCCCTCCACTTT. It translates to CASSSPWDSPLHF.

In this sample, this clonotype turned up many times. The chain couples TRBV28 to TRBJ2-5, with D unresolved. This CDR3 has 12 residues. The V end lost 6 bases, the J end lost 5 bases, and 10 bases lay between the germline ends. Germline lookup yields CDR1 MDHEN and CDR2 SYDVKM. The CDR3 region has the DNA TGTGCCAGCAGAGCCTCCGCGGAGACCCAGTACTTC. This translates into CASRASAETQYF.

At least ten counts were recorded for this clonotype. V and J are TRBV24-1 and TRBJ1-1; D is unclear. CDR1 and CDR2 (germline): KGHDR, SFDVKD. The CDR3 totals 12 residues. Trimming removed 0 bases at V and 8 bases at J, with 6 bases between. The CDR3 DNA follows: TGTGCCACCAGTGATTTGAGCGGAGAAGCTTTCTTT. Its translation: CATSDLSGEAFF.

The chain recombines TRBV27 with TRBJ1-4; D is ambiguous. The germline CDR1 and CDR2 sequences are MNHEY and SMNVEV (reference sequence). Trimming took 2 bases from V and 0 from J, leaving 7 bases between them. The CDR3 covers 15 residues. CDR3 residues: CASSLPSATNEKLFF. DNA for the CDR3: TGTGCCAGCAGTTTACCTTCTGCAACTAATGAAAAACTGTTTTTT.

The chain recombines TRBV13 with TRBJ2-7; 10 bases line up with TRBD2. Germline lookup yields CDR1 PRHDT and CDR2 FYEKMQ (reference sequence). The CDR3 is 15 amino acids. J gave up 2 bases and V 3 bases, and 4 bases lay outside the gene matches. CDR3 loop: CASSFQREGTYEQYF. The CDR3 DNA is TGTGCCAGCAGCTTCCAGCGGGAGGGAACCTACGAGCAGTACTTC.

This clonotype was observed a few times. The CDR3 region is CSVEELTGYEQYF. DNA of the CDR3: TGCAGCGTTGAAGAGTTAACAGGCTACGAGCAGTACTTC. This rearrangement joins TRBV29-1 to TRBJ2-7, with D possibly matching TRBD1 (5 bases). This CDR3 spans 13 amino acids. Trimming removed 0 bases at V and 3 bases at J, with 9 bases between. CDR1 is SQVTM, CDR2 ANQGSEA, per germline.

This clonotype was found many times. The V call is TRBV11-2, the J call TRBJ2-1; TRBD1 aligns across 7 bases. The V gene end was trimmed by 2 bases and the J gene end by 0 bases; junction bases not matched to a gene: 1. The CDR3 is made up of 15 amino acids. From germline, CDR1 is SGHAT and CDR2 FQNNGV. CDR3 residues: CASSLSGGSYNEQFF. The CDR3 DNA sequence: TGTGCCAGCAGCTTATCAGGGGGCTCCTACAATGAGCAGTTCTTC. The complete variable domain, with remaining parts taken from reference TRBV11-2 and TRBJ2-1, reads EAGVAQSPRYKIIEKRQSVAFWCNPISGHATLYWYQQILGQGPKLLIQFQNNGVVDDSQLPKDRFSAERLKGVDSTLKIQPAKLEDSAVYLCASSLSGGSYNEQFFGPGTRLTVL.

This clonotype was counted only a few times. This chain joins TRBV7-9 and TRBJ1-4, with 7 nucleotides matching TRBD1. Germline V gives CDR1 SEHNR, CDR2 FQNEAQ (reference sequence). V was pared by 0 bases and J by 6 bases, with 7 bases of the junction left unmatched. The CDR3 consists of 16 residues. The CDR3 nucleotides are TGTGCCAGCAGCTTAGCGGGGGGGACAGTAGATGAAAAACTGTTTTTT. It codes for CASSLAGGTVDEKLFF.